This record looks at one TCR beta chain sequence and its context. The data were taken from a study of T cell changes during pregnancy in multiple sclerosis. This CDR3 has 16 residues. V lost 0 bases to trimming and J lost 3 bases, with 13 bases between them. CDR1 is MRHNA, CDR2 SNTAGT, per germline. Method: immunoSEQ multiplex PCR; TCRdb's copy keeps in-frame clones and lacks some. The profile shows fewer than 50,000 clones, approximately 90% of them singletons. This receptor was identified in a female donor with multiple sclerosis, enrolled in a pregnancy study. The gene calls are TRBV6-4 and TRBJ2-3; perhaps TRBD1 as D (7 bases). The sequencing used CD8+ T cells from peripheral blood mononuclear cells, collected in the third trimester of pregnancy. In DNA form, the CDR3 reads TGTGCCAGCAGTGACTCTGCACCAGGGGGGACAGATACGCAGTATTTT. Its protein is CASSDSAPGGTDTQYF.